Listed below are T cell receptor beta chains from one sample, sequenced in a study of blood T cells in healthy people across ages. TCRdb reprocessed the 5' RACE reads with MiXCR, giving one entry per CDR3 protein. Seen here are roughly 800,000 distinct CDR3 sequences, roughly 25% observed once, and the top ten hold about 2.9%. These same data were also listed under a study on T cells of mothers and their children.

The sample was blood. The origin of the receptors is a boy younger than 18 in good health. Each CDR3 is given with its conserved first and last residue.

CDR3aa: CAISSQGYEQYF
j_gene: TRBJ2-7
v_gene: TRBV10-3

CDR3aa: CASSSWADNEKLFF
j_gene: TRBJ1-4
v_gene: TRBV12-3/TRBV12-4

CDR3aa: CASSYSNSGSTDTQYF
j_gene: TRBJ2-3
v_gene: TRBV6-5

CDR3aa: CATSMVGNEQFF
j_gene: TRBJ2-1
v_gene: TRBV15

CDR3aa: CSVDQDTFYGYTF
j_gene: TRBJ1-2
v_gene: TRBV29-1

CDR3aa: CASSPRDRSGNTEAFF
j_gene: TRBJ1-1
v_gene: TRBV28

CDR3aa: CASSQDREQETQYF
j_gene: TRBJ2-5
v_gene: TRBV4-1

CDR3aa: CASSSTETQYF
j_gene: TRBJ2-5
v_gene: TRBV5-1

CDR3aa: CSARFDGNEQYF
j_gene: TRBJ2-7
v_gene: TRBV20-1

CDR3aa: CASQPRQGFYGYTF
j_gene: TRBJ1-2
v_gene: TRBV28

CDR3aa: CASSRGLAGVYEQYF
j_gene: NA
v_gene: TRBV11-2

CDR3aa: CASSQDRGTGELFF
j_gene: TRBJ2-2
v_gene: TRBV4-2